These 9 T cell receptor beta chains were all obtained from the same sample, sequenced in a study of shared clonotypes between healthy human individuals. Sequencing was performed with immunoSEQ multiplex PCR; in TCRdb, only in-frame clones are kept and a portion is missing. Found here are under 2.5 million clones, 85% to 95% of them singletons; the top ten hold approximately 0.39%. The sequenced material came from naive CD4+ T cells from PBMCs. Subset here: CD45RA+ positively selected. Receptor source: a man between 18 and 29 years old in good health. Some clones in this sample may be carry-over from other donors' samples.

The rearrangement uses TRBV27 and TRBJ2-1; unclear D gene. The V end was cut by 8 bases, the J end by 9 bases, with 14 bases between. Germline values: CDR1 MNHEY, CDR2 SMNVEV (reference sequence). This CDR3 region has 12 residues. For the CDR3, the DNA is TGTGCCAGCGGGCGGTTCTCGGGTGAGCAGTTCTTC. Translated, it gives CASGRFSGEQFF.

Points on this clone: Distinct nucleotide sequences in the sample also encode this CDR3. The gene calls are TRBV5-1 and TRBJ1-1; D call uncertain. The germline V gene encodes CDR1 SGHRS and CDR2 YFSETQ. Trimming stripped 0 bases from V and 0 bases from J, with 9 bases between. The CDR3 contains 15 residues. The CDR3 sequence: CASSLAGGLNTEAFF. In DNA, the CDR3 is TGCGCCAGCAGCTTGGCCGGAGGGCTGAACACTGAAGCTTTCTTT.

This clone appeared once. The chain has TRBV7-2 and TRBJ2-7; TRBD2 agrees at 7 bases. The junction had 17 bases not matched to a gene; V was cut back by 4 bases and J by 2 bases. The CDR3 runs 18 residues. Germline V gene sequence: CDR1 SGHTA, CDR2 FQGNSA. DNA of the CDR3: TGTGCCAGCAGCTCCCCCTTGGGCGGGAGATTTTTCGCCTACGAGCAGTACTTC. It is translated as CASSSPLGGRFFAYEQYF.

About this clone itself: Other DNA sequences in this sample translate to the same CDR3. V gene TRBV28 combines with J gene TRBJ1-1, with D tentatively TRBD1 (5 bases). The germline gives CDR1 MDHEN, CDR2 SYDVKM. The length of the CDR3 is 12 residues. V was trimmed by 6 bases and J by 4 bases, leaving 9 bases between them. The CDR3 DNA follows: TGTGCCAGCAGCTTGAGGGGCACTGAAGCTTTCTTT. As protein: CASSLRGTEAFF.

J is TRBJ2-5 and V is TRBV5-1; the D gene is possibly TRBD2 (6 bases). The length of the CDR3 is 16 residues. Deletions cut 3 bases from V and 5 bases from J, with 20 bases between. The germline V gene encodes CDR1 SGHRS and CDR2 YFSETQ. CDR3: CASSSTGSASGETQYF. The CDR3 coding sequence is TGCGCCAGCAGCTCGACCGGGTCTGCCAGCGGGGAGACCCAGTACTTC.

J is TRBJ2-7 and V is TRBV28, with TRBD2 identical over 7 bases. The CDR3 contains 13 residues. Germline CDR1 and CDR2: MDHEN and SYDVKM. V lost 6 bases, J lost 6 bases, and 8 bases stayed unmatched. CDR3 DNA: TGTGCCAGCAGCCCGGGGGGTATCAGCGAGCAGTACTTC. Encoded protein: CASSPGGISEQYF.

This clone came up once. The J gene is TRBJ2-7, the V gene TRBV28; 7 bases are a match to TRBD1. V lost 9 bases to trimming and J lost 5 bases; unmatched junction nucleotides: 7. Germline lookup yields CDR1 MDHEN and CDR2 SYDVKM. The CDR3 length is 12 residues. This CDR3 is CASTDRINEQYF. As DNA, the CDR3 is TGTGCCAGTACGGACAGGATTAACGAGCAGTACTTC.

This clone was seen only once. The rearrangement uses TRBV28 and TRBJ2-2; no firm D call. Between the trimmed V and J ends, which lost 6 bases and 6 bases, there was a span of 11 bases. Germline CDR1 reads MDHEN; CDR2 reads SYDVKM. The CDR3 sequence is 13 residues long. CDR3 protein: CASRDPGAGELFF. The CDR3 DNA follows: TGTGCCAGCAGGGACCCTGGGGCCGGGGAGCTGTTTTTT.

The rearrangement links TRBV5-1 to TRBJ2-1; 7 bases align to TRBD2. The germline gives CDR1 SGHRS, CDR2 YFSETQ. This CDR3 is 15 amino acids long. V lost 8 bases and J lost 9; bases outside the gene matches: 17. The CDR3 reads CASSLGGTTGGEQFF. CDR3 DNA: TGCGCCAGTTCCCTGGGGGGGACGACTGGTGGTGAGCAGTTCTTC.